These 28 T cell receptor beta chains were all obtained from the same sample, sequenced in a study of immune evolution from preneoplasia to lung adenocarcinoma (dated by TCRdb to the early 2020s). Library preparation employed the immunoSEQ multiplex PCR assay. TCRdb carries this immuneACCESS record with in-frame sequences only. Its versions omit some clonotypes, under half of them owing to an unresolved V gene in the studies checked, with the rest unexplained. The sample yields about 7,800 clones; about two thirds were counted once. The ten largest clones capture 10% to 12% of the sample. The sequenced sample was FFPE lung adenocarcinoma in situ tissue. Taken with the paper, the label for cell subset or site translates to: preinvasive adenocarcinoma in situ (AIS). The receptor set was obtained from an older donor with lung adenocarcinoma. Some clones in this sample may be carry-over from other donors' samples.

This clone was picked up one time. The DNA of the CDR3 is TGTGCCAGCAGTTGGGGGGCTGGGTACGAGCAGTACTTC. This translates into CASSWGAGYEQYF. V gene TRBV27 combines with J gene TRBJ2-7; possibly TRBD1 or TRBD2 for D (6 bases each). Trimming cost V 4 bases and J 4 bases, with 11 bases left between them. The CDR3 spans 13 residues. Germline V gene sequence: CDR1 MNHEY, CDR2 SMNVEV (reference sequence).

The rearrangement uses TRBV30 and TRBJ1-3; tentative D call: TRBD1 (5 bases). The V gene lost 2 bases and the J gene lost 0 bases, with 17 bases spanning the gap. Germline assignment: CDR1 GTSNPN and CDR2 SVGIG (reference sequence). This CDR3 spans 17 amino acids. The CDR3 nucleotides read TGTGCCTGGAGTCAGCCCCCCACAGGAATCTCTGGAAACACCATATATTTT. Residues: CAWSQPPTGISGNTIYF. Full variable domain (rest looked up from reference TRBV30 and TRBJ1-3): SQTIHQWPATLVQPVGSPLSLECTVEGTSNPNLYWYRQAAGRGLQLLFYSVGIGQISSEVPQNLSASRPQDRQFILSSKKLLLSDSGFYLCAWSQPPTGISGNTIYFGEGSWLTVV.

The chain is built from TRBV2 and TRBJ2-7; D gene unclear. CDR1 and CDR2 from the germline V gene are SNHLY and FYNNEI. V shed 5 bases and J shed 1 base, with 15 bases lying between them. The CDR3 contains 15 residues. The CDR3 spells CASSFQRTDSYEQYF. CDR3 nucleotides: TGTGCCAGCAGTTTCCAAAGGACCGATTCCTACGAGCAGTACTTC.

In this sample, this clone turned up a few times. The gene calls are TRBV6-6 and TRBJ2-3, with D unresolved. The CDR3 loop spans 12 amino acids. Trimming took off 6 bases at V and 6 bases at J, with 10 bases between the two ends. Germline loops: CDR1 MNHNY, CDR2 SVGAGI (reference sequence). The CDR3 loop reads CASRPTADTQYF. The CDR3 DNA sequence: TGTGCCAGCAGACCGACCGCGGATACGCAGTATTTT.

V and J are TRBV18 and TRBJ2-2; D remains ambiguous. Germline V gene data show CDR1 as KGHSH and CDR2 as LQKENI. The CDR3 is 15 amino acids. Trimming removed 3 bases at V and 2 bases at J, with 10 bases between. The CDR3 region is CASSPSTFNTGELFF. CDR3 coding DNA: TGTGCCAGCTCACCGTCGACTTTTAACACCGGGGAGCTGTTTTTT.

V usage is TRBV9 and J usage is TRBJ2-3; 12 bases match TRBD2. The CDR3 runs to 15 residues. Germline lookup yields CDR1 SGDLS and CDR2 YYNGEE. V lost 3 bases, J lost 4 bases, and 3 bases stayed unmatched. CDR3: CASSELAGGADTQYF. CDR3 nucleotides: TGTGCCAGCAGCGAGCTAGCGGGGGGGGCAGATACGCAGTATTTT. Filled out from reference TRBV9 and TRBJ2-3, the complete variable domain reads DSGVTQTPKHLITATGQRVTLRCSPRSGDLSVYWYQQSLDQGLQFLIQYYNGEERAKGNILERFSAQQFPDLHSELNLSSLELGDSALYFCASSELAGGADTQYFGPGTRLTVL.

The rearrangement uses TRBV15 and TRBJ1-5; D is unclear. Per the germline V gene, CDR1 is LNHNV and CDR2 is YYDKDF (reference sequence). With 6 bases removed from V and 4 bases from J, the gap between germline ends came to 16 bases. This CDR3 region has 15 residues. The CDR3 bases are TGTGCCACCAGAGGCCTTGACTTGAGAAATCAGCCCCAGCATTTT. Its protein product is CATRGLDLRNQPQHF.

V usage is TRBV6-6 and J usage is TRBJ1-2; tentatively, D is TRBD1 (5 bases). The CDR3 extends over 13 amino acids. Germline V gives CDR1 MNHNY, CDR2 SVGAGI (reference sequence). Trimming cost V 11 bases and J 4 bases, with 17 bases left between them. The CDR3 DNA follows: TGTGCCGCAACGGGGGTGACGGGCTATGGCTACACCTTC. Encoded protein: CAATGVTGYGYTF.

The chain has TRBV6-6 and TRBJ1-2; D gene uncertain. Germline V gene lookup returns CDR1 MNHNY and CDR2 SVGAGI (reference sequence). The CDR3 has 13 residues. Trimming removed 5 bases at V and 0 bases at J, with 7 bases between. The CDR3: CASSGLANYGYTF. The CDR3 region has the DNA TGTGCCAGCAGTGGTTTAGCTAACTATGGCTACACCTTC.

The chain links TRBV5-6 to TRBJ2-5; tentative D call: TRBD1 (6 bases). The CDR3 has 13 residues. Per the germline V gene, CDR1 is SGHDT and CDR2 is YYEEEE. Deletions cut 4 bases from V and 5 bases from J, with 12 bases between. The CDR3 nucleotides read TGTGCCAGCAGCCCGCAGGGGAAGGAGACCCAGTACTTC. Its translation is CASSPQGKETQYF. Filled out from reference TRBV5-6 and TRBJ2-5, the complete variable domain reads DAGVTQSPTHLIKTRGQQVTLRCSPKSGHDTVSWYQQALGQGPQFIFQYYEEEERQRGNFPDRFSGHQFPNYSSELNVNALLLGDSALYLCASSPQGKETQYFGPGTRLLVL.

As DNA, the CDR3 is TGTGCCTGGAGTGTACGCTTCTTGGACACTGAAGCTTTCTTT. This encodes CAWSVRFLDTEAFF. The rearrangement links TRBV30 to TRBJ1-1; the D is unclear. CDR3 size: 14 residues. Trimming took off 0 bases at V and 3 bases at J, with 11 bases between the two ends. Germline CDR1 is GTSNPN and CDR2 is SVGIG (reference sequence).

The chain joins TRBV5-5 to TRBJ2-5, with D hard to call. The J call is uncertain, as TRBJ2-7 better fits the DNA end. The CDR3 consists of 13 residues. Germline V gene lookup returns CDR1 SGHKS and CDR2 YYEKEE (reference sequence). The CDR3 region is CASSLGRVIEQYF. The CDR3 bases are TGTGCCAGCAGCTTAGGACGTGTTATCGAGCAGTACTTC.

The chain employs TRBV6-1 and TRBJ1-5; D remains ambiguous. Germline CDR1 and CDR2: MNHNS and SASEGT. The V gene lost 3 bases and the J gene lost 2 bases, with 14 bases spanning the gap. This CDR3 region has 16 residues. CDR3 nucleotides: TGTGCCAGCAGTGACGAGGACGGTGGTGGCAATCAGCCCCAGCATTTT. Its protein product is CASSDEDGGGNQPQHF.

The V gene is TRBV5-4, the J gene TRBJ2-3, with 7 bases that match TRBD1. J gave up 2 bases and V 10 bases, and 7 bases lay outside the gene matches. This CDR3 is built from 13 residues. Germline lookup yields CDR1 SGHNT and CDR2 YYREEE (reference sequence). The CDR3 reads CAVRDSDTDTQYF. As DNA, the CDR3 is TGTGCCGTCCGGGACAGTGACACAGATACGCAGTATTTT. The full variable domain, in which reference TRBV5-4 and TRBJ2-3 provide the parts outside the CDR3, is ETGVTQSPTHLIKTRGQQVTLRCSSQSGHNTVSWYQQALGQGPQFIFQYYREEENGRGNFPPRFSGLQFPNYSSELNVNALELDDSALYLCAVRDSDTDTQYFGPGTRLTVL.

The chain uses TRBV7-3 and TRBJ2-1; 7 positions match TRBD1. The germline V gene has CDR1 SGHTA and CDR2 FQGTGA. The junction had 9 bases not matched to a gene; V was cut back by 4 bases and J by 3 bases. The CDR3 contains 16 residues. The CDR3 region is CASSSLPGQFYNEQFF. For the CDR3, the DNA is TGTGCCAGCAGCTCCCTCCCGGGACAGTTCTACAATGAGCAGTTCTTC.

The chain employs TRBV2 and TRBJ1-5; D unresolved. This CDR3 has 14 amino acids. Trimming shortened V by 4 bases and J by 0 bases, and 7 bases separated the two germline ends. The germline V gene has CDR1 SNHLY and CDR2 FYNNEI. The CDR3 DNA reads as TGTGCCAGCAGTGGCCAGTATAGCAATCAGCCCCAGCATTTT. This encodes CASSGQYSNQPQHF.

The CDR3 reads CATSTNLETQYF. The CDR3 bases are TGTGCCACCAGCACGAATTTGGAGACCCAGTACTTC. The chain employs TRBV15 and TRBJ2-5; D is unclear. Germline CDR1 and CDR2: LNHNV and YYDKDF (reference sequence). CDR3 length: 12 residues. V was shortened by 4 bases and J by 5 bases, with 8 bases between the two germline ends.

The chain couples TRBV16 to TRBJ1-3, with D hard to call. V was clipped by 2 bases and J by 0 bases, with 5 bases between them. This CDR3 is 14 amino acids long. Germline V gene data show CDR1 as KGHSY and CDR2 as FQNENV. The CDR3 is CASSQLSSGNTIYF. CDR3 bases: TGTGCCAGCAGCCAACTCAGCTCTGGAAACACCATATATTTT. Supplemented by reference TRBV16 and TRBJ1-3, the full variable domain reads GEEVAQTPKHLVRGEGQKAKLYCAPIKGHSYVFWYQQVLKNEFKFLISFQNENVFDETGMPKERFSAKCLPNSPCSLEIQATKLEDSAVYFCASSQLSSGNTIYFGEGSWLTVV.

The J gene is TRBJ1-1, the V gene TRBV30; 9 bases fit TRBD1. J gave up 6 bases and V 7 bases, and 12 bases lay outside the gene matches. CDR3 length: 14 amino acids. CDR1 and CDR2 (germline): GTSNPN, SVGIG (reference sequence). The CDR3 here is CALWVWTGDAEAFF. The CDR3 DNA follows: TGTGCCTTGTGGGTCTGGACAGGGGACGCTGAAGCTTTCTTT.

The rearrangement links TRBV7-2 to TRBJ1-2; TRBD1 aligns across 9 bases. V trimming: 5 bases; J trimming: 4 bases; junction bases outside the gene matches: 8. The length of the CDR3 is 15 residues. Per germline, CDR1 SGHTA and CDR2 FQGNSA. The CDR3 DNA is TGTGCCAGCAGCCTTCATACAGGGGGCGGCTATGGCTACACCTTC. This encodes CASSLHTGGGYGYTF.

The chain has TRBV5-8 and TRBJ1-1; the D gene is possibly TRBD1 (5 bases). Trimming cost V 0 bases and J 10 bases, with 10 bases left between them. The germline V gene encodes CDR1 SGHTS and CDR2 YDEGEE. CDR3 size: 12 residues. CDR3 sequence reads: CASSLARGRAFF. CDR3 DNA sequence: TGTGCCAGCAGCTTGGCTCGGGGGAGAGCTTTCTTT.

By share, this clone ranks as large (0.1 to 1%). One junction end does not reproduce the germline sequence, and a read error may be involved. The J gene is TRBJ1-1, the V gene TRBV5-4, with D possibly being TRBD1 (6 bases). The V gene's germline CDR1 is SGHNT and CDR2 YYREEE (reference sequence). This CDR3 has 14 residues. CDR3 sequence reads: CASRLGGQNTEAFF. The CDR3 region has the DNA TGTGCCAGCCGCTTGGGGGGGCAGAACACTGAAGCTTTCTTT.

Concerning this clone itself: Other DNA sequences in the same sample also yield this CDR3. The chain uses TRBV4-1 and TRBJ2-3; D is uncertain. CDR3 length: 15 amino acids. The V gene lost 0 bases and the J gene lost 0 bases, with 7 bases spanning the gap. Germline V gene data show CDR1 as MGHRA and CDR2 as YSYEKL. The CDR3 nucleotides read TGCGCCAGCAGCCAAGATAGGCGGAGCACAGATACGCAGTATTTT. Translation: CASSQDRRSTDTQYF.

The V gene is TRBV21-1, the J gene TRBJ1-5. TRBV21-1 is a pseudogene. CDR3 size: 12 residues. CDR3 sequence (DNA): TGTGCCAGCAGCGGGGGGATGCAGCCCCAGCATTTT. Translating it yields CASSGGMQPQHF.

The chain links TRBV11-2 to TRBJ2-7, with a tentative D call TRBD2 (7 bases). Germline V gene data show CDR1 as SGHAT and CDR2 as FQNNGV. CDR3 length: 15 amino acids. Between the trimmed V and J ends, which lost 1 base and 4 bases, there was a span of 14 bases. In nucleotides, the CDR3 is TGTGCCAGCAGCTTAGGCAACGGGGGGCAGTACGAGCAGTACTTC. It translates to CASSLGNGGQYEQYF.

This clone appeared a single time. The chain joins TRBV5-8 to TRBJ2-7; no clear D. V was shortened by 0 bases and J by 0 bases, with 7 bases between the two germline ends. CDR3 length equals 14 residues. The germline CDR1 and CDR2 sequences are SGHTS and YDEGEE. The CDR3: CASSLGLISYEQYF. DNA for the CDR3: TGTGCCAGCAGCTTGGGGCTGATCTCCTACGAGCAGTACTTC.

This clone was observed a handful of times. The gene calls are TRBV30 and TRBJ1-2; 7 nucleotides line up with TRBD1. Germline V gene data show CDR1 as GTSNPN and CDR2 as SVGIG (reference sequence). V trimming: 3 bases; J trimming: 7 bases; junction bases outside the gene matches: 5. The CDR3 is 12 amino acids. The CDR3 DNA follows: TGTGCCTGGAGGAGAGGGGGCGGTGGCTACACCTTC. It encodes CAWRRGGGGYTF.

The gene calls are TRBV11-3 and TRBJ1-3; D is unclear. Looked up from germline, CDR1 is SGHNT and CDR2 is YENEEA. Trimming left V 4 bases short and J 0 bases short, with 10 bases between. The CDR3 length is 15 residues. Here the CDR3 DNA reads TGTGCCAGCAGCTCCCAGAGCCCCTCTGGAAACACCATATATTTT. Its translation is CASSSQSPSGNTIYF.